These 21 T cell receptor beta chains were all obtained from the same sample, sequenced in a study of control samples from healthy donors and cancer patients. Libraries were prepared by immunoSEQ multiplex PCR; TCRdb keeps only in-frame clonotypes and omits some of them. The sample lists about 89,000 clones; roughly nine tenths were seen once. The source material was blood. The receptors here all came from a man aged 30 to 39 in good health.

The rearrangement uses TRBV27 and TRBJ2-3; 9 bases fit TRBD2. After removal of 4 bases from V and 6 bases from J, the junction contained 11 bases not matched to a gene. The CDR3 consists of 16 residues. Germline loops: CDR1 MNHEY, CDR2 SMNVEV (reference sequence). The CDR3 coding sequence is TGTGCCAGCAGTTCTTTAGCGGGGGTGTACGGTGATACGCAGTATTTT. This translates into CASSSLAGVYGDTQYF.

The DNA of the CDR3 is TGTGCCAGCAGCGGGGTGGCCTCCTACGAGCAGTACTTC. This encodes CASSGVASYEQYF. The gene calls are TRBV6-5 and TRBJ2-7; TRBD2 might be the D (5 bases). The V gene lost 6 bases and the J gene lost 0 bases, with 9 bases spanning the gap. Germline assignment: CDR1 MNHEY and CDR2 SVGAGI. The CDR3 consists of 13 residues.

This clone was recorded only once. The J gene is TRBJ2-2, the V gene TRBV7-9, with a weak D call TRBD1 (6 bases). V lost 5 bases and J lost 0, with 13 bases in between. The CDR3 is 16 amino acids. Germline V CDR1 and CDR2: SEHNR, FQNEAQ (reference sequence). The CDR3 loop is CASSVKGGPNTGELFF. CDR3 nucleotide sequence: TGTGCCAGCAGCGTGAAAGGGGGTCCGAACACCGGGGAGCTGTTTTTT.

The V and J genes are TRBV7-3 and TRBJ1-1, with D unclear. There are 13 residues in the CDR3. Trimming took off 2 bases at V and 1 base at J, with 5 bases between the two ends. Germline-derived CDR1 and CDR2 are SGHTA and FQGTGA. The CDR3 DNA is TGTGCCAGCAGCTTAGACTCGAACACTGAAGCTTTCTTT. It yields the protein CASSLDSNTEAFF.

The chain links TRBV7-8 to TRBJ1-2; 8 nucleotides align to TRBD1. V lost 4 bases and J lost 8; bases outside the gene matches: 3. Germline loops: CDR1 SGHVS, CDR2 FQNEAQ. The CDR3 length is 12 residues. The CDR3 reads CASSWDRRGYTF. CDR3 DNA sequence: TGTGCCAGCAGCTGGGACAGGCGAGGCTACACCTTC.

The J gene is TRBJ2-1, the V gene TRBV3-1 (or the pseudogene TRBV3-2); tentatively, D is TRBD1 or TRBD2 (6 bases each). The CDR3 runs 13 residues. The V gene lost 6 bases and the J gene lost 8 bases, with 14 bases spanning the gap. Looked up from germline, CDR1 is LGHDT and CDR2 is YNNKEL (reference sequence). Written as DNA, the CDR3 is TGTGCCAGCAGGAAACTAGGGGGGTATGAGCAGTTCTTC. Protein: CASRKLGGYEQFF.

A few counts support this clone. The rearrangement links TRBV10-3 to TRBJ1-5; the D is unclear. The CDR3 contains 12 residues. Germline CDR1 ENHRY, CDR2 SYGVKD. V lost 0 bases and J 5 bases, leaving 2 bases between the germline ends. In nucleotides, the CDR3 is TGTGCCATCAGTGAGTCATATCAGCCCCAGCATTTT. Translation gives CAISESYQPQHF.

This chain connects TRBV5-1 to TRBJ2-1; 11 bases are a match to TRBD2. CDR1 and CDR2 from the germline V gene are SGHRS and YFSETQ. This CDR3 has 16 residues. J was trimmed by 4 bases and V by 4 bases; bases with no gene match: 7. CDR3 DNA: TGCGCCAGCAGCGTTAGCGGGGGGGCGGTTTACAATGAGCAGTTCTTC. As protein: CASSVSGGAVYNEQFF. The entire variable domain, with the rest obtained from reference TRBV5-1 and TRBJ2-1, is as follows: KAGVTQTPRYLIKTRGQQVTLSCSPISGHRSVSWYQQTPGQGLQFLFEYFSETQRNKGNFPGRFSGRQFSNSRSEMNVSTLELGDSALYLCASSVSGGAVYNEQFFGPGTRLTVL.

The V gene is TRBV19, the J gene TRBJ1-5; D is uncertain. Trimming stripped 4 bases from V and 5 bases from J, with 9 bases between. The V gene's germline CDR1 is LNHDA and CDR2 SQIVND (reference sequence). This CDR3 is 13 amino acids long. The CDR3 spells CASSTRGDQPQHF. The CDR3 region has the DNA TGTGCCAGTAGTACACGGGGTGATCAGCCCCAGCATTTT. Full variable domain (remainder filled in from reference TRBV19 and TRBJ1-5): DGGITQSPKYLFRKEGQNVTLSCEQNLNHDAMYWYRQDPGQGLRLIYYSQIVNDFQKGDIAEGYSVSREKKESFPLTVTSAQKNPTAFYLCASSTRGDQPQHFGDGTRLSIL.

This clone was observed once. The CDR3 spells CASSLAALDTQYF. DNA for the CDR3: TGTGCCAGCAGCTTAGCAGCCCTGGATACGCAGTATTTT. The rearrangement joins TRBV7-3 to TRBJ2-3; D is ambiguous. V was shortened by 2 bases and J by 6 bases, with 9 bases between the two germline ends. Germline V gene sequence: CDR1 SGHTA, CDR2 FQGTGA. The CDR3 length is 13 residues. Full variable domain (outside the CDR3, taken from reference TRBV7-3 and TRBJ2-3): GAGVSQTPSNKVTEKGKYVELRCDPISGHTALYWYRQSLGQGPEFLIYFQGTGAADDSGLPNDRFFAVRPEGSVSTLKIQRTERGDSAVYLCASSLAALDTQYFGPGTRLTVL.

The rearrangement links TRBV6-5 to TRBJ1-1; no clear D gene. This CDR3 comprises 12 residues. V lost 5 bases, J lost 7 bases, and 11 bases lay in between. From germline, CDR1 is MNHEY and CDR2 SVGAGI. The CDR3 sequence is CASSQIRGEAFF. DNA for the CDR3: TGTGCCAGCAGTCAGATACGGGGTGAAGCTTTCTTT.

Here the CDR3 DNA reads TGCGCCAGCAGCCTAGCGGGGGGGGGCGAGCAGTACGTC. Translation gives CASSLAGGGEQYV. The chain links TRBV4-1 to TRBJ2-7; the match to TRBD2 covers 11 bases. The J segment lost 6 bases and the V segment lost 4 bases, leaving 2 bases of the junction unmatched. The CDR3 is 13 amino acids. From germline, CDR1 is MGHRA and CDR2 YSYEKL.

This clone has just a few counts. The rearrangement joins TRBV2 to TRBJ1-5; D is ambiguous. The CDR3 is 12 amino acids. V was cut by 4 bases and J by 7 bases, with 8 bases left in between. Germline V CDR1 and CDR2: SNHLY, FYNNEI. In nucleotides, the CDR3 is TGTGCCAGCAGTGGGGCCGAGCAGCCCCAGCATTTT. Amino acids: CASSGAEQPQHF.

This clone was picked up one time. The CDR3, as DNA: TGTGCCAGCAGCGGGGGGGCCAAATATTCACCCCTCCACTTT. Translated: CASSGGAKYSPLHF. The rearrangement uses TRBV7-9 and TRBJ1-6; possible D gene TRBD1, 6 bases. The ends were cut back, 5 bases at V and 8 bases at J, with 13 bases in the middle. CDR3 size: 14 residues. Germline V gene lookup returns CDR1 SEHNR and CDR2 FQNEAQ (reference sequence).

The genes are TRBV9 and TRBJ2-5; weak D call: TRBD1 (7 bases). Trimming removed 0 bases at V and 5 bases at J, with 17 bases between. The CDR3 has 16 residues. CDR1 is SGDLS, CDR2 YYNGEE, per germline. The CDR3, as DNA: TGTGCCAGCAGCGTAGGAAGGGGGCGCGGGGAGGAGACCCAGTACTTC. Amino acids: CASSVGRGRGEETQYF.

This chain connects TRBV15 to TRBJ2-5; D is uncertain. The CDR3 is made up of 14 amino acids. The germline V gene has CDR1 LNHNV and CDR2 YYDKDF (reference sequence). Trimming stripped 1 base from V and 1 base from J, with 7 bases between. The CDR3 is CATSRVDPQETQYF. The CDR3 coding sequence is TGTGCCACCAGCAGAGTTGACCCCCAAGAGACCCAGTACTTC.

In nucleotides, the CDR3 is TGCAGCGTTGCGACTAGCGGGAAAGAGACCCAGTACTTC. It codes for CSVATSGKETQYF. This sequence joins TRBV29-1 and TRBJ2-5; 11 nucleotides align to TRBD2. CDR3 length: 13 amino acids. Trimming at V came to 4 bases and at J to 3 bases, leaving 1 base not matched to a gene. Germline CDR1 reads SQVTM; CDR2 reads ANQGSEA.

Only one count was recorded for this clone. The chain links TRBV29-1 to TRBJ2-7; D is possibly TRBD1 (6 bases). Germline-derived CDR1 and CDR2 are SQVTM and ANQGSEA. With 5 bases removed from V and 0 bases from J, the gap between germline ends came to 17 bases. The length of the CDR3 is 15 residues. The CDR3 reads CSVQGYHASSYEQYF. DNA of the CDR3: TGCAGCGTTCAGGGGTACCATGCCAGCTCCTACGAGCAGTACTTC.

The gene calls are TRBV29-1 and TRBJ1-5; weak D call: TRBD1 (6 bases). V lost 4 bases and J lost 3, with 16 bases in between. CDR1 is SQVTM and CDR2 is ANQGSEA in the germline V gene. The length of the CDR3 is 15 residues. DNA for the CDR3: TGCAGCGTTGCGGACAGTTCCCAGCCCAATCAGCCCCAGCATTTT. It yields the protein CSVADSSQPNQPQHF.

This chain joins TRBV29-1 and TRBJ2-5, with D unclear. The CDR3 is made up of 14 amino acids. V gave up 6 bases and J gave up 7 bases, with 21 bases separating them. Germline CDR1 SQVTM, CDR2 ANQGSEA. The CDR3 reads CSVPGQLAAGTQYF. The DNA of the CDR3 is TGCAGCGTACCGGGCCAACTCGCGGCTGGGACCCAGTACTTC.

This clone was picked up one time. The genes are TRBV7-2 and TRBJ2-4; D unresolved. The length of the CDR3 is 15 residues. The germline gives CDR1 SGHTA, CDR2 FQGNSA. V lost 0 bases to trimming and J lost 6 bases, with 12 bases between them. The CDR3 sequence: CASSLAPVSSNIQYF. The CDR3 DNA follows: TGTGCCAGCAGCTTAGCGCCCGTCTCCTCAAACATTCAGTACTTC.